This entry concerns a single TCR beta chain. What this receptor recognizes is not known. Per-base quality was not reported, and no clone a single base away is much larger than it. The entry originates in a study of vaccination and CD4 T cells after COVID-19 (dated by TCRdb to 2021 to 2024). For context, the study as a whole: Every convalescent patient had a positive nasal swab PCR test for SARS-CoV-2, with mild disease in about nine patients and severe disease in one. Post-COVID blood samples were collected from convalescent patients a median of approximately 93 days after diagnosis, with a range of roughly 35 to 161 days. Post-vaccine blood samples were obtained a median of about 72 days after the second vaccine dose, with a range of roughly 12 to 250 days. In roughly 11 COVID-19 convalescent patients and a handful of infection-naive healthy vaccine recipients, the spike-specific CD4+ TCR repertoire before mRNA vaccination was compared with the repertoire after mRNA vaccination. For stimulating the cultures, overlapping spike peptide pools were used, derived from SARS-CoV-2 as well as from the common cold coronaviruses HCoV-NL63, HCoV-OC43 and HCoV-229E. Participants received two doses of either the Pfizer-BioNTech BNT162b2 vaccine (n=8) or the Moderna mRNA-1273 vaccine (n=2). The convalescent cohort included six males and four females, with two Hispanic individuals, seven Caucasians, two Asians and one multiracial person. In control cultures, a CEFX viral epitope pool was used as positive control, an HIV-1 Nef peptide pool was used as negative control, or no peptide was added. What the work shows at the level of the full study, not this receptor alone: Only a relatively small number of convalescent patients were included in the study, and early timepoints following natural infection were not analyzed. An increase in the median number of SARS-CoV-2-reactive clonotypes from 20 to 25 after infection to 38 after vaccination was observed, but the change was not found to be significant. In convalescent patients, nearly all vaccine-specific clones (304 of 307) were found to be mono-reactive for SARS-CoV-2 spike rather than cross-reactive with common cold coronaviruses. In convalescent patients, a median approximately 90% of post-vaccine SARS-CoV-2-reactive clones were detected only after vaccination, suggesting vaccine-specific priming.

Library preparation was by PCR. At the Johns Hopkins FTIC core, DNA from the cultured CD4+ T cells underwent TCR sequencing with the Oncomine TCR Beta short-read assay. The QIAamp micro DNA kit was used to extract genomic DNA from the cultured CD4+ T cells. Oncomine TCR Beta libraries from cultured CD4+ T cells were pooled using unique dual indexes and sequenced on an Illumina iSeq 100. Under the source paper's analysis protocol: Non-productive sequences were removed, and CDR3s not starting with C, not ending with F or W, or shorter than 7 amino acids were discarded. Antigen-specific clonotypes were identified using the MANAFEST web application through comparison of peptide-stimulated wells with reference and other culture wells. Positive clones required FDR below 0.05, an odds ratio above 5, and productive frequency above 0.1% in at least two of three replicate wells. A clonotype was classed as cross-reactive if the clonotype showed significant expansion both in SARS-CoV-2 spike wells and in at least one common cold coronavirus spike condition. CDR3 homology was assessed with Levenshtein distances (stringdist) and unrooted phylogenetic trees (ape) in R version 3.6.1. TCRdb handled the public reads itself, with Q25 trimming in fastp and clone calling in MiXCR, and kept productive beta chains. All rows with the same CDR3 protein become a single entry with the most common DNA and genes. The V and J calls come from TCRdb's annotation, not from the publication. For this sample the table gives over 10,000 distinct CDR3 sequences, of which 45% to 55% were detected only once. About a fifth of the sample is taken by the ten largest.

The germline V gene provides CDR1 ENHRY and CDR2 SYGVKD. The CDR3 sequence holds 11 residues, the cysteine and phenylalanine included. CDR3 DNA is the only sequence kept; it has 33 bases, read in frame from the first base. Trimming takes 6 bases from V and 2 bases from J, and the germline ends sit 4 bases apart. In the paper's terms, the treatment or condition label means: approximately nine-day PBMC culture with coronavirus spike peptide pools or control peptides (ViraFEST assay). The ViraFEST assay was used in the study, in which antigen-specific T cells were expanded with peptide pools and expanded clonotypes were subsequently identified by TCR sequencing. The convalescent patients' positive SARS-CoV-2 PCR tests fell between March and December 2020, which was before the Alpha, Beta and Delta variants emerged in the United States. More than 1.5 million PBMCs per well were cultured in IMDM with roughly 5% human AB serum and roughly 9.3 IU/ml IL-2, plus 10 ug/ml peptide pools. On days 3 and 7, half of the culture medium was replaced with fresh IL-2-containing medium. Once the cells had been in culture for roughly 10 days, the EasySep CD4+ T cell isolation kit was used to isolate CD4+ T cells by negative selection. PBMCs were separated from whole blood using Ficoll-Paque Plus gradient centrifugation and then either used fresh or cryopreserved at -140C. Each culture condition was generally run in triplicate wells.

The material sequenced was CD4+ T cells from blood, cultured in vitro. The chain is assembled from TRBV10-3 and TRBJ2-5; the D gene remains uncertain. The sequence was collected from a human donor who had recovered from COVID-19. The DNA sequence follows: TGTGCCATCAGCGTTCAAGAGACCCAGTACTTC. The resulting protein is CAISVQETQYF.